In this sample, the clone carrying this TCR beta chain turned up many times. Antigen specificity is unknown. These data originate in a study of T cells in Graves' hyperthyroidism and ophthalmopathy. At the level of the study: Peripheral blood samples were taken at initial diagnosis, prior to any treatment. Findings and limits, study-wide: Blood shared most expanded thyroid clonotypes above 0.001. From stable hyperthyroidism, ophthalmopathy was set apart by a 13 V-J model.

CDR1 and CDR2 from the germline V gene are SEHNR and FQNEAQ (reference sequence). This CDR3 region has 15 residues. Trimming shortened V by 7 bases and J by 4 bases, and 20 bases separated the two germline ends. It was RNA transcripts that yielded the amplified TCR beta CDR3 regions. TCR CDR3 regions were first amplified by RT-PCR with HTBI primers. TCRdb processed the multiplex PCR reads anew with MiXCR; each CDR3 protein has one entry. Here the sample spans hundreds of thousands of distinct CDR3 sequences, roughly 14% being singletons. The specimen was blood. The chain recombines TRBV7-9 with TRBJ2-7, with D perhaps TRBD1 (5 bases). The clonotype was recovered from a middle-aged woman with Graves' ophthalmopathy. CDR3 DNA sequence: TGTGCCAGCACCCCAGGGCAGGCGTCAGGGTACGAGCAGTACTTC. This encodes CASTPGQASGYEQYF. Using reference TRBV7-9 and TRBJ2-7 for the parts outside the CDR3, the full variable domain is DTGVSQNPRHKITKRGQNVTFRCDPISEHNRLYWYRQTLGQGPEFLTYFQNEAQLEKSRLLSDRFSAERPKGSFSTLEIQRTEQGDSAMYLCASTPGQASGYEQYFGPGTRLTVT.